This TCR beta chain was documented in a study of glioma-infiltrating T cells. Study-level findings and limits: Non-neoplastic patients had below-expected tissue-blood divergence, while all gliomas exceeded expectation.

Using RNA template, CDR3s of TCR alpha and beta were amplified with iRepertoire arm-PCR. TCRdb called the multiplex PCR reads again in MiXCR, with one record for every CDR3 protein. The sample shows approximately 100,000 distinct CDR3 sequences, about 30% of them seen only once. This clonotype was seen many times. Its matching antigen is unknown. CDR1 is DFQATT and CDR2 is SNEGSKA in the germline V gene (reference sequence). The CDR3 has 16 residues. V was pared by 2 bases and J by 3 bases, with 10 bases of the junction left unmatched. The sequence derives from a human donor with low-grade glioma or glioblastoma, undergoing nonglioma brain surgery, or in good health (not recorded which). The chain employs TRBV20-1 and TRBJ2-5; 9 bases map to TRBD2. The material sequenced was glioma tissue, nonneoplastic brain tissue, or PBMCs (not recorded which). CDR3 loop: CSARPLLAGQEETQYF. The CDR3 region has the DNA TGCAGTGCTAGACCCCTTCTAGCGGGGCAGGAAGAGACCCAGTACTTC.